This T cell receptor beta chain was captured by sequencing in a study of T-cell memory formation after mild COVID-19. Germline CDR1 LGHDT, CDR2 YNNKEL (reference sequence). This CDR3 has 17 amino acids. With 0 bases removed from V and 2 bases from J, the gap between germline ends came to 15 bases. TCRdb re-called the 5' RACE reads through MiXCR, storing one row per CDR3 protein. The sample yields hundreds of thousands of distinct CDR3 sequences, about 20% seen once. Sequenced material: PBMCs or a T cell subset sorted from them (not recorded which). The receptor was isolated from a man between 18 and 29 years old who had mild COVID-19 (a few samples of this study predate the infection). Cell type and time point are not known. The rearrangement joins TRBV3-1 to TRBJ2-3, with D possibly matching TRBD1 (6 bases). The CDR3 bases are TGTGCCAGCAGCCAAGATCCATGGTCAGGGGACACAGATACGCAGTATTTT. Protein: CASSQDPWSGDTDTQYF.